This TCR beta chain stems from a study of cytomegalovirus exposure and HLA in healthy donors (dated by TCRdb to between 2016 and 2019). A note on the overall study: In an earlier analysis of under 600 of the donors, 276 Gb of sequence data and 90 million to 120 million unique TCR beta sequences from 150 million to 200 million T cells were reported. All discovery cohort repertoires had been generated using a single sequencing platform. Donor age, sex, ethnicity and CMV serostatus were collected together with the repertoire data. In addition to the first cohort of approximately 670 subjects, a separate validation cohort of 100 to 150 different subjects was used. A later genetic analysis used genome-wide SNP genotypes for about 60% of the 666 donors, treating that subset as a discovery cohort. Typing coverage differed by locus: A, B, C, DRB1 and DQB1 were typed in roughly 629-630 donors, DQA1 in approximately 520, DPA1 in approximately 610, and DPB1 in just under 490. Rather than using new phenotypic data, the later analysis identified candidate immune exposures from TCR beta sequences and from how often those sequences occurred across donors. To study patterns of TCR occurrence, a later analysis re-analyzed previously published TCR beta repertoires from 600 to 750 donors and added high-resolution HLA genotyping. Both class I and class II loci were covered by HLA typing, at four-digit resolution. Among about 410 genotyped donors of the cohort, an average of roughly 230,000 unique TCR beta nucleotide sequences was sequenced per donor, of which approximately 18% were non-productive. Roughly 5 DR-DQ haplotypes were treated as single units for association and clustering because of strong linkage in the cohort. Among the approximately 430 genotyped donors, more than 70% belonged to the genetic ancestry cluster associated with self-reported Caucasian donors. To predict cytomegalovirus infection status, the study combined high-throughput TCR immunosequencing, statistical association of individual TCRs with disease status, and machine learning. The study aimed to test whether signatures of past pathogen exposure could be identified by cataloging public T cell receptors. An early release covering over 500 HLA-typed donors comprised about 290 gigabases of sequencing data and about 90 million unique TCR sequences. An earlier analysis of approximately 500 of the donors applied high-throughput TCR beta sequencing to assess whether each TCR beta V gene segment acted as functional or pseudogenic. The study profiled the T cell repertoires of around 700 subjects by immunosequencing and related them to cytomegalovirus serostatus.

The cohort was made up of around 720 healthy bone marrow donors. At the time of sampling, all cohort members were nominally healthy, though unrecorded immune exposures were likely present. The donor was CMV seronegative and was included in the group of a few hundred seronegative cohort members. Every donor gave a peripheral blood sample, and the peripheral blood mononuclear cells from that sample were used for TCR beta sequencing. Genomic DNA extraction from the blood cell samples was performed with the Qiagen DNeasy Blood Extraction Kit. Remarks on this clone: The antigen this receptor binds is unknown. No base-level quality is on record; no much larger clone is a single base apart.

Beyond this particular receptor, the publication reports: An association between a missense DCLRE1C variant and V-gene and J-gene trimming of TCR beta chains was found in a later genetic analysis and replicated in an independent cohort. When HLA alleles, especially DR and DQ, strongly co-occurred, TCR associations were difficult to assign to individual alleles. According to a later genetic analysis, donors in an Asian-associated ancestry cluster had fewer N-insertions in productive TCRs than the roughly 700-donor mean. The 87-base-pair reads could not distinguish some IMGT-functional V segments, including TRBV6-2 and TRBV6-3, so those segments were excluded. Roughly uniform sequencing depth across donors was assumed in presence/absence analyses, although this assumption may not hold. Only TCR beta chains were sequenced in this cohort, and the absence of alpha or paired-chain data limited detectable features. Immune exposure information for the cohort was limited to CMV serostatus. Three of the identified cytomegalovirus-associated TCR beta chains were confirmed in vitro to be specific for cytomegalovirus antigens. A later analysis reported that several top co-occurrence clusters appeared linked to parvovirus B19, influenza, CMV and Epstein-Barr virus. It was suggested by the authors that the approach could potentially be generalized to other disease states and immunological phenotypes. In an earlier analysis of 587 of the donors, most TCR beta V segments were observed in productive rearrangements about 87% or about 30% of the time, broadly matching IMGT annotations. According to a later analysis, TCR association rates differed among HLA loci, with DRB1 alleles showing the most associated TCRs and HLA-C alleles showing the fewest. Cytomegalovirus status was reported to be diagnosed by the classifier with high specificity and sensitivity in both the original and validation cohorts. A group of highly shared sequence variants was considered likely to be a technical artifact of the sequencing pipeline. A later analysis found that most CMV-associated TCR beta chains appeared HLA-restricted, with HLA associations seemingly driven largely by CMV exposure. Some 15 rarely observed V segments, including chromosome 9 orphons, were excluded from the earlier analysis of a few hundred of the donors because counts were too low. Across donors, most TCR sequences were observed very rarely, whereas some public TCRs were present in many individuals. A total of 150 or so TCR beta chains were listed by the study as associated with cytomegalovirus. A further reported finding was that TCR beta sequences accurately predicted the HLA-A and HLA-B alleles for most subjects in the first cohort. In a later analysis, HLA-associated TCR beta chains showed more clonal expansion and lower generation probabilities than non-associated chains that were equally common. Correlated functional status among segregating V segments might be attributable to linkage disequilibrium, but an unknown experimental factor could not be ruled out. In a later analysis, about 16,000 TCR beta sequences were associated with specific HLA alleles at a false discovery rate of 0.05. Because HLA typing was missing for some donors at each locus, association tests included only the typed subset.

Libraries were constructed by the immunoSEQ multiplex PCR assay. For the multiplex PCR, a mixture combining 60 forward primers for TCR Vbeta segments and 13 reverse primers for TCR Jbeta segments was used. Amplification of the CDR3 region of rearranged TCR beta genes was performed with a multiplex PCR assay on genomic DNA. On the Illumina HiSeq System, the amplified TCR beta libraries were sequenced as 87-base-pair reads. Under the source paper's analysis protocol: A later analysis counted some 80 million unique TCR beta chains across the 666 repertoires, and around 12 million of these chains were shared by at least two donors. Raw reads were error-corrected and collapsed into unique sequences with a nearest-neighbor algorithm that merged closely related sequences to remove PCR and sequencing errors. V, D and J gene segments were assigned by aligning CDR3 sequences to IMGT reference sequences. For a sequence to be retained, at least a six-nucleotide match to both a V gene segment and a J gene segment was required. A rearrangement counted as productive if the CDR3 had no stop codons and remained in frame with V and J, and every other rearrangement counted as non-productive. Following IMGT convention, CDR3 was defined as the stretch from the second conserved V-encoded cysteine up to the conserved J-encoded phenylalanine. In an earlier analysis of just under 600 of the donors, sequences lacking an unambiguous match to a single V gene segment were excluded. In an earlier analysis of several hundred of the donors, a V segment was called functional when productive rearrangements were above 56.7%, and segregating when the standard deviation between donors exceeded 5%. A statistical classification framework was built to diagnose cytomegalovirus status from the catalog of TCR beta chain sequences. A later analysis assigned V and J genes by comparing TCR nucleotide sequences with IMGT/GENE-DB human TR gene sequences. A later analysis assigned CDR3 sequences and most-parsimonious VDJ recombination scenarios with the TCRdist pipeline. In a later analysis, each TCR beta chain was defined by its CDR3 amino acid sequence together with its V-gene family, and reads without a unique V-gene family were excluded. A later analysis removed roughly 590 highly shared, low-generation-probability nucleotide sequences to deal with suspected cross-contamination and a sequencing artifact. In a later analysis, a clonal expansion index was calculated for each public chain from normalized within-repertoire ranks of inferred template counts. In a later analysis, generation probabilities were computed using a VDJ recombination model fitted to out-of-frame rearrangements, and the results were checked against IGoR. A later analysis scored TCR-TCR, TCR-HLA and TCR-CMV co-occurrence with hypergeometric tests, applying a repertoire-size bias correction to TCR pairs. A later analysis estimated false discovery rates by permuting HLA or CMV assignments 20 times. In a later analysis, co-occurring TCRs were grouped with DBSCAN, and TCRdist sequence similarity was added when clustering was performed within HLA-allele-positive subsets. Repertoires with fewer than 30,000 or more than 120,000 public chains were left out of co-occurrence clustering, as were a handful of repertoires with anomalous nucleotide sharing. TCRdb took this table from immuneACCESS and kept in-frame rearrangements with V and J called. Such tables lack part of the clones; where checked against another copy, unresolved V genes explain under half of the gap, and the rest is unexplained. V, J and clone size derive from that table, while D and trimming were established from the DNA sequence. The sample table lists about 54,000 clones, approximately 78% of them with a count of one. The ten largest make up approximately 1.3% of the sample.

CDR1 and CDR2 are drawn from the germline V gene: MNHNS, SASEGT. From V the trimming removes 5 bases and from J it removes 4 bases, while the gene matches leave 10 bases of the junction unaccounted for. The CDR3 goes from the cysteine to the phenylalanine over 15 residues. CDR3 DNA is the only sequence kept; it has 45 bases, read in frame from the first base. The TCR comes from a female donor in good health and CMV-seronegative. Sequencing input: PBMCs. The chain is encoded by TRBV6-1 joined to TRBJ1-2; 7 of the junction bases match TRBD1. The DNA is TGTGCCAGCAGTATGCAACAGGGGTCCTTCTATGGCTACACCTTC. It translates as CASSMQQGSFYGYTF.